The T cell receptor beta chain under discussion was sequenced for a study of blood T cell repertoires in COVID-19. Study as a whole: Whether acute or convalescent, the COVID-19 samples came from the United States, Italy and Spain.

This CDR3 spans 16 amino acids. Trimming pared 5 bases from V and 5 bases from J, leaving 18 bases between. Germline CDR1 and CDR2: MNHEY and SMNVEV (reference sequence). Original analysis: Reference gene primer amplification yielded estimated nucleated cell counts. TCRdb's copy holds only in-frame clones and misses some; the assay was immunoSEQ multiplex PCR. V and J calls and clone size follow that table, whereas D and trimming were derived from the DNA. The sample has roughly 77,000 clones; over 75% are singletons. The chain joins TRBV27 to TRBJ2-2, with a tentative D call TRBD2 (5 bases). The specimen was peripheral blood. The clonotype comes from a human donor in a cohort sampled during active COVID-19. As DNA, the CDR3 is TGTGCCAGCAGTGTTATAGCATTTTCGGGAACCGGGGAGCTGTTTTTT. Its translation: CASSVIAFSGTGELFF.